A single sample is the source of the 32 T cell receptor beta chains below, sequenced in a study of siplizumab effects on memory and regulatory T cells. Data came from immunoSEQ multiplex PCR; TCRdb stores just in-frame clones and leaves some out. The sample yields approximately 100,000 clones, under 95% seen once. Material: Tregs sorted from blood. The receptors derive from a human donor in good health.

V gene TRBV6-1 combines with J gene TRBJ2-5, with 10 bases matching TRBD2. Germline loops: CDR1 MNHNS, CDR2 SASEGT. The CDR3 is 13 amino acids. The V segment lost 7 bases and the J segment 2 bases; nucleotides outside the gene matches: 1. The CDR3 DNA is TGTGCCAGCATACTAGCGGGACAAGAGACCCAGTACTTC. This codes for CASILAGQETQYF.

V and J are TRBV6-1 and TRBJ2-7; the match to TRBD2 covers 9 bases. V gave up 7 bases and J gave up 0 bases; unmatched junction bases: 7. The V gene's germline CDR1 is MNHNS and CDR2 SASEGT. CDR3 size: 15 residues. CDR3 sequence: CASMRTSVSSYEQYF. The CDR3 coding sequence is TGTGCCAGCATGAGGACTAGCGTGTCCTCCTACGAGCAGTACTTC.

In DNA form, the CDR3 reads TGTGCCAGCACAACAAGTTCGGGGTTGGGCTACACCTTC. Translation gives CASTTSSGLGYTF. V gene TRBV6-5 combines with J gene TRBJ1-2; no firm D call. The CDR3 runs 13 residues. The germline V gene has CDR1 MNHEY and CDR2 SVGAGI. V lost 7 bases to trimming and J lost 8 bases, with 17 bases between them.

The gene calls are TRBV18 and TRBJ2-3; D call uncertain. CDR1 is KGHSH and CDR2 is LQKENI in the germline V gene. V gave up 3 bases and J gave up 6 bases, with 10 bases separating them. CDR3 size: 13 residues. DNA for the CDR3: TGTGCCAGCTCACCTCTCTCCAGCGATACGCAGTATTTT. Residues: CASSPLSSDTQYF. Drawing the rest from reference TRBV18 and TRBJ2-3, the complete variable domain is NAGVMQNPRHLVRRRGQEARLRCSPMKGHSHVYWYRQLPEEGLKFMVYLQKENIIDESGMPKERFSAEFPKEGPSILRIQQVVRGDSAAYFCASSPLSSDTQYFGPGTRLTVL.

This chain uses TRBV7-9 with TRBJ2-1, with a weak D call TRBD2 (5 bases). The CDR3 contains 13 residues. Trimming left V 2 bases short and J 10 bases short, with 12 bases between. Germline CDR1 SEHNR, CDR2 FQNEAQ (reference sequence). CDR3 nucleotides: TGTGCCAGCAGCTTAATCAGGAGCGGAGAGCAGTTCTTC. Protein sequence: CASSLIRSGEQFF.

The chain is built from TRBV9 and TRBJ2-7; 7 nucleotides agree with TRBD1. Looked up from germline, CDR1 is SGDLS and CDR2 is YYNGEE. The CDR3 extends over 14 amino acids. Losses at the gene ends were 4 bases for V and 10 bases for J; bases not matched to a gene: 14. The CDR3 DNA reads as TGTGCCAGCAGCTCCCGGGCAGGGGGATGGGAACAGTACTTC. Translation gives CASSSRAGGWEQYF.

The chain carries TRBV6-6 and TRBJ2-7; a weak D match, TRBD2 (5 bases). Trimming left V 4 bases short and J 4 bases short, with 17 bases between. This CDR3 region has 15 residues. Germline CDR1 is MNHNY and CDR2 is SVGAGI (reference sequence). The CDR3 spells CASSSPGESRYEQYF. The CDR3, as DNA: TGTGCCAGCAGTTCGCCCGGGGAAAGTAGGTACGAGCAGTACTTC.

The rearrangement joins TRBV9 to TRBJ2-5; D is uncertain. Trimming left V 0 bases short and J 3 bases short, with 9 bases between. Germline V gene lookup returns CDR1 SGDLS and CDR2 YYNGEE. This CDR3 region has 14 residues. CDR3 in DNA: TGTGCCAGCAGCGTAGGGATAGCAGAAGAGACCCAGTACTTC. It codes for CASSVGIAEETQYF.

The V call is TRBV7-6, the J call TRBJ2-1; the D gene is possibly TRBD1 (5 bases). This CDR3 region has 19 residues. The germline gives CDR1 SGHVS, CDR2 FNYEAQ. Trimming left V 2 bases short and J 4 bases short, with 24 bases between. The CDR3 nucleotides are TGTGCCAGCAGCTTAAGGTCTGGCGTGGTTGGGGCCCGATACAATGAGCAGTTCTTC. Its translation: CASSLRSGVVGARYNEQFF.

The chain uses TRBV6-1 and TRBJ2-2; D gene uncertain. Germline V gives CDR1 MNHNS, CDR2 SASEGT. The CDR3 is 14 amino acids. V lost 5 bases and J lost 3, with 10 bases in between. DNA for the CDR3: TGTGCCAGCAGTCCCCACCTATACACCGGGGAGCTGTTTTTT. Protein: CASSPHLYTGELFF.

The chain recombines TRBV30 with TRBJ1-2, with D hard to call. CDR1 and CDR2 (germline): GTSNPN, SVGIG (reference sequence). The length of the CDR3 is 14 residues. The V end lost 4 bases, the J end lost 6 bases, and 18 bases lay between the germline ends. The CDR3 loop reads CAWKEFRAFHGYTF. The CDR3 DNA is TGTGCCTGGAAGGAGTTTAGGGCCTTTCATGGCTACACCTTC.

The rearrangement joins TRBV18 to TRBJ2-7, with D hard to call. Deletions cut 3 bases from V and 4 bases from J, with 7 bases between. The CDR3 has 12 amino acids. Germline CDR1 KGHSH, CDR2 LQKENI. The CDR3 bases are TGTGCCAGCTCACCGTCAGATTACGAGCAGTACTTC. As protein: CASSPSDYEQYF.

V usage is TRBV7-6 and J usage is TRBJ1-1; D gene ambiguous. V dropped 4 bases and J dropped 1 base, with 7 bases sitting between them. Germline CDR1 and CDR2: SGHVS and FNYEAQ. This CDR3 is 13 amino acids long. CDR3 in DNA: TGTGCCAGCAGCTCTCAACAGAACACTGAAGCTTTCTTT. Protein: CASSSQQNTEAFF.

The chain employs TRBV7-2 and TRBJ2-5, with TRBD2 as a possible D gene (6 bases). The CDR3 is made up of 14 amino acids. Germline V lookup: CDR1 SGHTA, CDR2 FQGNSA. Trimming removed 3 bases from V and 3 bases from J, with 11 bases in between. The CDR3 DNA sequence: TGTGCCAGCAGCTTCGGGGCGGGAAAAGAGACCCAGTACTTC. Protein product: CASSFGAGKETQYF.

CDR3 bases: TGCAGCGTTGAGGGGGCCCATCGGACTGAAGCTTTCTTT. Translation: CSVEGAHRTEAFF. This chain joins TRBV29-1 and TRBJ1-1, with D tentatively TRBD1 (6 bases). V gave up 3 bases and J gave up 5 bases, with 13 bases separating them. CDR1 is SQVTM, CDR2 ANQGSEA, per germline. The CDR3 totals 13 residues.

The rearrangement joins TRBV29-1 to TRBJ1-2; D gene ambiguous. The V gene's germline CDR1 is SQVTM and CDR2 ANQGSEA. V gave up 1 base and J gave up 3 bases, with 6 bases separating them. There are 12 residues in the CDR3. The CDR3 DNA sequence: TGCAGCGTTGAAGGGACGGACTATGGCTACACCTTC. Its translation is CSVEGTDYGYTF.

The CDR3 region is CASSEARTFNYGYTF. In DNA form, the CDR3 reads TGTGCCAGCAGTGAAGCGCGGACATTCAACTATGGCTACACCTTC. The chain links TRBV2 to TRBJ1-2; tentative D call: TRBD1 (5 bases). The ends were cut back, 0 bases at V and 2 bases at J, with 10 bases in the middle. CDR1 and CDR2 (germline): SNHLY, FYNNEI. The CDR3 is made up of 15 amino acids.

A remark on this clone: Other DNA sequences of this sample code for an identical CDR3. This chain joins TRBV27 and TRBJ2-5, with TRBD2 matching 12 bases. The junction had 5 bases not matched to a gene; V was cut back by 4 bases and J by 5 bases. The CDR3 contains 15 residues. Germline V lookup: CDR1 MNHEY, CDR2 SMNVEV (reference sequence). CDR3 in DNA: TGTGCCAGCAGTTCACTAGCGGGAGGTAGGGAGACCCAGTACTTC. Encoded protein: CASSSLAGGRETQYF.

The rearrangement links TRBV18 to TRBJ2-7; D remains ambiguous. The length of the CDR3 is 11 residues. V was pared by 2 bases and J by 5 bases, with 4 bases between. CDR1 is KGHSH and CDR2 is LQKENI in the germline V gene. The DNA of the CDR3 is TGTGCCAGCTCACCAGGACACGAGCAGTACTTC. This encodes CASSPGHEQYF.

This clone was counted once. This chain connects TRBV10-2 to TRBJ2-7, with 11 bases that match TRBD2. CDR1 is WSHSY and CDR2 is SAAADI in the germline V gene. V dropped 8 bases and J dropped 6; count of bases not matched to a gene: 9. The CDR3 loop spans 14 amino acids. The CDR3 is CASGLAGGSIEQYF. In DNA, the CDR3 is TGCGCCAGCGGGTTAGCGGGAGGGTCTATCGAGCAGTACTTC.

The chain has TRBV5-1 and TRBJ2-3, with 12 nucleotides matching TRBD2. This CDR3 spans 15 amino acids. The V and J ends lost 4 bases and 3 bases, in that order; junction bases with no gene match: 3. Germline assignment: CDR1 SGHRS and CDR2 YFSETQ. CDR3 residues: CASSPSGRATDTQYF. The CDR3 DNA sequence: TGCGCCAGCAGCCCTAGCGGGAGGGCTACAGATACGCAGTATTTT.

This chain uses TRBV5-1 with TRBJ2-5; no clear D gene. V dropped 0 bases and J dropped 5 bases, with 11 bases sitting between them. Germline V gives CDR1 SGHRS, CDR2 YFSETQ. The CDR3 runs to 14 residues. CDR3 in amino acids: CASSLALRVETQYF. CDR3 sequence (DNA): TGCGCCAGCAGCTTGGCGTTAAGGGTTGAGACCCAGTACTTC.

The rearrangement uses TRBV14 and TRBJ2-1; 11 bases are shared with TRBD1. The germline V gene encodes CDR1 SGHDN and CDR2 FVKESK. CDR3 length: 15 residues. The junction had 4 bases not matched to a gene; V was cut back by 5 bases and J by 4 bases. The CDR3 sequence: CASSGTGGLYNEQFF. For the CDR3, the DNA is TGTGCCAGCAGCGGGACAGGGGGTTTGTACAATGAGCAGTTCTTC.

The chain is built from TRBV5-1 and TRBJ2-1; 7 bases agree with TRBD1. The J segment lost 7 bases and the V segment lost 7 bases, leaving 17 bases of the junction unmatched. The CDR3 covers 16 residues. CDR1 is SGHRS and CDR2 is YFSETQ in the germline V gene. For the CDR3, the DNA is TGCGCCAGCCACCCACCCGGGACAGCACCAAGGAATGAGCAGTTCTTC. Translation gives CASHPPGTAPRNEQFF.

CDR3 DNA: TGCAGCGCTTATAGACAGGGGAAGGGAGGGCAGTACTTC. This gives the protein CSAYRQGKGGQYF. This chain joins TRBV29-1 and TRBJ2-4; maybe TRBD1 (8 bases). The CDR3 sequence is 13 residues long. CDR1 and CDR2 from the germline V gene are SQVTM and ANQGSEA. V lost 7 bases and J 13 bases, leaving 23 bases between the germline ends. Variable domain in full (rest from reference TRBV29-1 and TRBJ2-4): SAVISQKPSRDICQRGTSLTIQCQVDSQVTMMFWYRQQPGQSLTLIATANQGSEATYESGFVIDKFPISRPNLTFSTLTVSNMSPEDSSIYLCSAYRQGKGGQYFGAGTRLSVL.

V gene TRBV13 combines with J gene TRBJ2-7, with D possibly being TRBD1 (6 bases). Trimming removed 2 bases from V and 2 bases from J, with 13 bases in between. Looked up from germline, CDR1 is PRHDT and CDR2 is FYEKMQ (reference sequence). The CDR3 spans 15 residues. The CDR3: CASSLYEDSPYEQYF. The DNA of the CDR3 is TGTGCCAGCAGCTTATATGAGGACAGCCCCTACGAGCAGTACTTC.

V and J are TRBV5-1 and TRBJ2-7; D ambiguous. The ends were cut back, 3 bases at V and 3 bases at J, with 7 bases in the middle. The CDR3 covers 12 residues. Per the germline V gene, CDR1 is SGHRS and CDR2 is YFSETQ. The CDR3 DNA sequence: TGCGCCAGCAGCTCGGAATACTACGAGCAGTACTTC. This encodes CASSSEYYEQYF.

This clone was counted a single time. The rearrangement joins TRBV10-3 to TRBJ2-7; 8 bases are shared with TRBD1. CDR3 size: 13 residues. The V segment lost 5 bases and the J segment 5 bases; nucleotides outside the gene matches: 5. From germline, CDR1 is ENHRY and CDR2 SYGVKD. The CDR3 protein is CAISNGQGHEQYF. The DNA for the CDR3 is TGTGCCATCAGTAATGGACAGGGTCACGAGCAGTACTTC.

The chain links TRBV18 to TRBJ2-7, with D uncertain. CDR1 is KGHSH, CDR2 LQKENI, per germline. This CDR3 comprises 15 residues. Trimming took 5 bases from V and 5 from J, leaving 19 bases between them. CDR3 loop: CASSSLDLPGNEQYF. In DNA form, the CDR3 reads TGTGCCAGCTCATCGCTTGACCTGCCTGGGAACGAGCAGTACTTC.

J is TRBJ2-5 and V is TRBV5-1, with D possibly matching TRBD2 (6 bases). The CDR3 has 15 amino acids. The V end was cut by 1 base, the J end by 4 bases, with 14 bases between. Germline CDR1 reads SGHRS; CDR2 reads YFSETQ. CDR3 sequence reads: CASSLNDGAGETQYF. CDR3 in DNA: TGCGCCAGCAGCTTGAATGACGGAGCGGGAGAGACCCAGTACTTC.

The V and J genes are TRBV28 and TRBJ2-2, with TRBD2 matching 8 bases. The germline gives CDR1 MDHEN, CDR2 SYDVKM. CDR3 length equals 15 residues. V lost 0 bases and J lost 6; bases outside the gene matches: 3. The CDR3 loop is CASSLWREAPGELFF. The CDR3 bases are TGTGCCAGCAGTTTATGGCGGGAGGCCCCCGGGGAGCTGTTTTTT.

The CDR3 DNA follows: TGTGCCAGCTCACCAAGGTTGACAGGGAGCCGTGGCTACACCTTC. As protein: CASSPRLTGSRGYTF. The chain is built from TRBV18 and TRBJ1-2; TRBD1 matches 7 bases. With 2 bases clipped from V and 7 bases from J, the junction kept 10 bases outside the gene matches. Germline-derived CDR1 and CDR2 are KGHSH and LQKENI. This CDR3 spans 15 amino acids. Full variable domain (remainder filled in from reference TRBV18 and TRBJ1-2): NAGVMQNPRHLVRRRGQEARLRCSPMKGHSHVYWYRQLPEEGLKFMVYLQKENIIDESGMPKERFSAEFPKEGPSILRIQQVVRGDSAAYFCASSPRLTGSRGYTFGSGTRLTVV.